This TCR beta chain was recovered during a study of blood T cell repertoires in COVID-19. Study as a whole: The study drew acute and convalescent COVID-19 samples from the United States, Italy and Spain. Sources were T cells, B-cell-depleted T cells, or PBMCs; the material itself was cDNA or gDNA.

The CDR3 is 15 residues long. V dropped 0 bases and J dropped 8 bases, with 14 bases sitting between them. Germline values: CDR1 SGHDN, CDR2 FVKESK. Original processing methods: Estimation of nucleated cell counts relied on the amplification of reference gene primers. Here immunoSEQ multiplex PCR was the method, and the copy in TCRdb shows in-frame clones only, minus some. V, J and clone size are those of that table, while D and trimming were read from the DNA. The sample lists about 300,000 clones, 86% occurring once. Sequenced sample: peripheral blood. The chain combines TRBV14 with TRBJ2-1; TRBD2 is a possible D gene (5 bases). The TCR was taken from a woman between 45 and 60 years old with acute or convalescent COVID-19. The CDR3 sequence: CASSQEWVGSDEQFF. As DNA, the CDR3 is TGTGCCAGCAGCCAAGAGTGGGTGGGTAGCGATGAGCAGTTCTTC.